The 22 T cell receptor beta chains below come from one sample, sequenced in a study of OX40 agonist ivuxolimab in advanced cancers. Library preparation employed the immunoSEQ multiplex PCR assay. TCRdb took over this immuneACCESS table, retaining in-frame rearrangements with V and J assigned. Such tables are incomplete; in checked studies, under half of the missing clones stem from an unresolved V gene, and the remainder is unexplained. In this sample the table shows over 80,000 clones, roughly nine tenths of which occur a single time. 5.5% of the sample comes from the top ten. Sequenced here: CD4+ or CD8+ T cells sorted from blood, sampled in a trial of the OX40 agonist ivuxolimab. These receptor sequences come from an adult with an advanced solid tumor such as melanoma, head and neck, liver or kidney cancer.

V and J are TRBV19 and TRBJ1-5; a weak D match, TRBD1 (6 bases). Trimming stripped 2 bases from V and 7 bases from J, with 12 bases between. The CDR3 is 14 residues long. Germline CDR1 is LNHDA and CDR2 is SQIVND (reference sequence). CDR3 amino acids: CASSILQGRQPQHF. In nucleotides, the CDR3 is TGTGCCAGTAGTATACTACAGGGTCGGCAGCCCCAGCATTTT.

The chain combines TRBV6-5 with TRBJ2-1; D is undetermined. V was cut by 2 bases and J by 2 bases, with 7 bases left in between. Germline assignment: CDR1 MNHEY and CDR2 SVGAGI. The CDR3 length is 14 residues. The CDR3 loop is CASSYGETYNEQFF. For the CDR3, the DNA is TGTGCCAGCAGTTACGGGGAAACCTACAATGAGCAGTTCTTC.

The chain couples TRBV5-1 to TRBJ2-7; 9 positions match TRBD2. V shed 4 bases, J shed 0 bases, and the junction held 5 bases outside the gene matches. The CDR3 spans 15 residues. Germline lookup yields CDR1 SGHRS and CDR2 YFSETQ. CDR3 amino acids: CASSIGTSYSYEQYF. CDR3 nucleotides: TGCGCCAGCAGCATAGGGACTAGCTACTCCTACGAGCAGTACTTC.

Turning to this clone: The same CDR3 also results from other DNA sequences found in this sample. The gene calls are TRBV7-2 and TRBJ2-3, with D maybe TRBD2 (7 bases). This CDR3 is built from 15 residues. V gave up 0 bases and J gave up 6 bases, with 13 bases separating them. CDR1 and CDR2 from the germline V gene are SGHTA and FQGNSA. The CDR3: CASSLARGAGDTQYF. Written as DNA, the CDR3 is TGTGCCAGCAGCTTAGCCCGGGGGGCGGGCGATACGCAGTATTTT.

As to this clone: At the DNA level, this CDR3 is encoded by other sequences in the same sample as well. This chain links TRBV21-1 with TRBJ1-5. TRBV21-1 is designated a pseudogene. This CDR3 spans 13 amino acids. CDR3 nucleotide sequence: TGTGCCAGCAGCAAAGCCGGGAGTCAGCCCCAGCATTTT. It specifies CASSKAGSQPQHF.

Turning to this clone: One junction end disagrees with the germline gene, perhaps due to a read error. The chain links TRBV6-5 to TRBJ2-7, with D uncertain. Germline values: CDR1 MNHEY, CDR2 SVGAGI. The length of the CDR3 is 12 residues. CDR3 region: CGSSQSNYEQYF. As DNA, the CDR3 is TGTGGCAGCAGTCAGTCAAACTACGAGCAGTACTTC.

This chain links TRBV11-1 with TRBJ1-4, with 7 bases matching TRBD1. This CDR3 contains 15 residues. Trimming at V came to 5 bases and at J to 3 bases, leaving 6 bases not matched to a gene. Germline V gene data show CDR1 as SGHAT and CDR2 as FQDESV (reference sequence). Here the CDR3 DNA reads TGTGCCAGCAGCCCCGGACAGGTGTCTAATGAAAAACTGTTTTTT. This translates into CASSPGQVSNEKLFF.

This clone came up a few times. The chain employs TRBV4-1 and TRBJ2-2; possibly TRBD2 for D (6 bases). V was shortened by 1 base and J by 7 bases, with 13 bases between the two germline ends. The CDR3 is 15 residues long. CDR1 and CDR2 (germline): MGHRA, YSYEKL. The CDR3 reads CASSQGAGLDGELFF. CDR3 nucleotide sequence: TGCGCCAGCAGCCAAGGAGCGGGTTTGGACGGGGAGCTGTTTTTT.

The chain employs TRBV2 and TRBJ1-1; D uncertain. From germline, CDR1 is SNHLY and CDR2 FYNNEI. CDR3 length equals 14 residues. Trimming left V 6 bases short and J 0 bases short, with 11 bases between. CDR3 in DNA: TGTGCCAGCAGCCTCGGGTCGCTGAACACTGAAGCTTTCTTT. It is translated as CASSLGSLNTEAFF. Full variable domain (rest looked up from reference TRBV2 and TRBJ1-1): EPEVTQTPSHQVTQMGQEVILRCVPISNHLYFYWYRQILGQKVEFLVSFYNNEISEKSEIFDDQFSVERPDGSNFTLKIRSTKLEDSAMYFCASSLGSLNTEAFFGQGTRLTVV.

The chain is built from TRBV7-6 and TRBJ1-1; D ambiguous. Per the germline V gene, CDR1 is SGHVS and CDR2 is FNYEAQ. Trimming pared 1 base from V and 0 bases from J, leaving 3 bases between. There are 13 residues in the CDR3. The CDR3 loop is CASSLDLNTEAFF. The DNA of the CDR3 is TGTGCCAGCAGCTTAGATTTGAACACTGAAGCTTTCTTT.

This chain links TRBV5-1 with TRBJ1-2; D is perhaps TRBD1 (5 bases). Germline lookup yields CDR1 SGHRS and CDR2 YFSETQ. V was cut by 7 bases and J by 4 bases, with 17 bases left in between. There are 14 residues in the CDR3. The DNA of the CDR3 is TGCGCCAGCTCCCCGGGGCAGGCCCTCTATGGCTACACCTTC. Its protein is CASSPGQALYGYTF.

The V and J genes are TRBV30 and TRBJ1-5; no reliable D call. This CDR3 is 13 amino acids long. Germline V gives CDR1 GTSNPN, CDR2 SVGIG (reference sequence). With 0 bases removed from V and 7 bases from J, the gap between germline ends came to 10 bases. DNA for the CDR3: TGTGCCTGGAGTGTTGGAGGGAGCCAGCCCCAGCATTTT. It encodes CAWSVGGSQPQHF.

The J gene is TRBJ1-2, the V gene TRBV6-5; no firm D call. Trimming removed 2 bases from V and 0 bases from J, with 7 bases in between. From germline, CDR1 is MNHEY and CDR2 SVGAGI. The CDR3 contains 14 residues. The CDR3 region is CASSYGVANYGYTF. DNA of the CDR3: TGTGCCAGCAGTTACGGGGTCGCTAACTATGGCTACACCTTC.

This clone came up a few times. The V call is TRBV11-2, the J call TRBJ2-1, with 7 bases fitting TRBD2. J was trimmed by 3 bases and V by 5 bases; bases with no gene match: 13. The CDR3 extends over 17 amino acids. Germline CDR1 is SGHAT and CDR2 is FQNNGV. CDR3 sequence reads: CASSLRGAGVFYNEQFF. CDR3 sequence (DNA): TGTGCCAGCAGCCTCCGAGGGGCGGGGGTATTCTACAATGAGCAGTTCTTC.

The rearrangement uses TRBV4-2 and TRBJ2-7; TRBD1 is a possible D gene (7 bases). V was pared by 0 bases and J by 2 bases, with 20 bases between. Germline V gene lookup returns CDR1 LGHNA and CDR2 YNFKEQ. CDR3 size: 18 residues. The CDR3 loop is CASSQDRSGGTVAYEQYF. As DNA, the CDR3 is TGTGCCAGCAGCCAAGATCGTTCTGGCGGGACAGTGGCCTACGAGCAGTACTTC.

The chain combines TRBV7-9 with TRBJ2-4; tentative D call: TRBD1 (5 bases). CDR3 length: 14 amino acids. V lost 5 bases, J lost 2 bases, and 10 bases lay in between. Germline CDR1 is SEHNR and CDR2 is FQNEAQ (reference sequence). CDR3 sequence (DNA): TGTGCCAGCAGCACGACAGTCCCCAAAAACATTCAGTACTTC. This gives the protein CASSTTVPKNIQYF. Based on the CDR3 plus reference TRBV7-9 and TRBJ2-4, the full variable domain is DTGVSQNPRHKITKRGQNVTFRCDPISEHNRLYWYRQTLGQGPEFLTYFQNEAQLEKSRLLSDRFSAERPKGSFSTLEIQRTEQGDSAMYLCASSTTVPKNIQYFGAGTRLSVL.

V usage is TRBV19 and J usage is TRBJ1-2, with D tentatively TRBD1 (6 bases). CDR3 length: 16 residues. Germline values: CDR1 LNHDA, CDR2 SQIVND (reference sequence). V lost 3 bases and J 4 bases, leaving 18 bases between the germline ends. This CDR3 reads CASSILGGAIGYGYTF. The CDR3 DNA reads TGTGCCAGTAGTATCCTCGGGGGGGCAATCGGCTATGGCTACACCTTC.

This chain links TRBV5-8 with TRBJ1-2, with TRBD1 matching over 8 bases. Losses at the gene ends were 4 bases for V and 5 bases for J; bases not matched to a gene: 7. Germline values: CDR1 SGHTS, CDR2 YDEGEE. This CDR3 contains 14 residues. The CDR3 nucleotides read TGTGCCAGCAGCGCAACAGGGGGAGGGTATGGCTACACCTTC. This encodes CASSATGGGYGYTF.

CDR3 nucleotides: TGTGCCAGTAGCCGAACCGGGACAGCCTACGAGCAGTACTTC. Protein: CASSRTGTAYEQYF. The chain has TRBV19 and TRBJ2-7; TRBD1 aligns across 7 bases. Germline V gene data show CDR1 as LNHDA and CDR2 as SQIVND (reference sequence). The trim removed 6 bases at V and 2 bases at J, leaving 7 bases unmatched. The CDR3 is made up of 14 amino acids.

CDR3 in DNA: TGTGCCAGCAGCCAAAACCCAACTGGGGCCTATGGCTACACCTTC. It codes for CASSQNPTGAYGYTF. The chain employs TRBV16 and TRBJ1-2; TRBD1 is a possible D gene (5 bases). V was clipped by 2 bases and J by 4 bases, with 14 bases between them. CDR3 length: 15 amino acids. Germline CDR1 is KGHSY and CDR2 is FQNENV.

This rearrangement joins TRBV9 to TRBJ2-7; TRBD2 matches 9 bases. This CDR3 region has 14 residues. In germline, CDR1 is SGDLS, CDR2 YYNGEE. The V segment lost 4 bases and the J segment 3 bases; nucleotides outside the gene matches: 5. The CDR3 region is CASSPAGGDYEQYF. The CDR3 nucleotides read TGTGCCAGCAGCCCAGCGGGGGGAGACTACGAGCAGTACTTC.

The table lists this clone with a count of one. The rearrangement links TRBV5-1 to TRBJ2-7, with D possibly being TRBD1 or TRBD2 (5 bases each). This CDR3 contains 15 residues. V lost 5 bases, J lost 2 bases, and 17 bases lay in between. Germline V gene lookup returns CDR1 SGHRS and CDR2 YFSETQ. The CDR3 DNA reads as TGCGCCAGCAGTGAGCCGGTTGAGGGGCCCTACGAGCAGTACTTC. This gives the protein CASSEPVEGPYEQYF.